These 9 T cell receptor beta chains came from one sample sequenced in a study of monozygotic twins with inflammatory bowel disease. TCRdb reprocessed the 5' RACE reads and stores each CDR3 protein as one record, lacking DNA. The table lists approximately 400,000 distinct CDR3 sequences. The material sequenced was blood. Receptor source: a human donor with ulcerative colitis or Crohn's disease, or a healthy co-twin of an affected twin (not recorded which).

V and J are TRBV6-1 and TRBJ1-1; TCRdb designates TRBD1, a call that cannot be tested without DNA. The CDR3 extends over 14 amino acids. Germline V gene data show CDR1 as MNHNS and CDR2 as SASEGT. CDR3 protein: CASSELSGTGEAFF.

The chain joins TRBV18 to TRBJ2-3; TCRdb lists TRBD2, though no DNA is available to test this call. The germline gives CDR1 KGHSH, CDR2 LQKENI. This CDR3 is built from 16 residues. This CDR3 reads CASSPMASGRIDTQYF.

CDR3 protein: CASSPRDTTEAFF. The chain carries TRBV6-5 and TRBJ1-1; TCRdb selects TRBD1, and the lack of DNA leaves this call unchecked. There are 13 residues in the CDR3. Per germline, CDR1 MNHEY and CDR2 SVGAGI.

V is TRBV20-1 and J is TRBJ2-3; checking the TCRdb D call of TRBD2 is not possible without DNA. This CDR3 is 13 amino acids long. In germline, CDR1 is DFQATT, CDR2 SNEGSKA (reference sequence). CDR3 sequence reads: CSASWRDTDTQYF.

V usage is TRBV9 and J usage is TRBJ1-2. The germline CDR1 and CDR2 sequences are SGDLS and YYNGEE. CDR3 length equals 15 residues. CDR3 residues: CASSTSGGPNYGYTF. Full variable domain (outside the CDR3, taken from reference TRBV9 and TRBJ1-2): DSGVTQTPKHLITATGQRVTLRCSPRSGDLSVYWYQQSLDQGLQFLIQYYNGEERAKGNILERFSAQQFPDLHSELNLSSLELGDSALYFCASSTSGGPNYGYTFGSGTRLTVV.

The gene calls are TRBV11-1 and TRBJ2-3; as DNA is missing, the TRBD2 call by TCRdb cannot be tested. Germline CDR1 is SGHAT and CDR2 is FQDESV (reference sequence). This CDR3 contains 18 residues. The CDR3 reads CASSLPVASSTSTDTQYF. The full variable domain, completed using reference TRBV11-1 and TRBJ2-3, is EAEVAQSPRYKITEKSQAVAFWCDPISGHATLYWYRQILGQGPELLVQFQDESVVDDSQLPKDRFSAERLKGVDSTLKIQPAELGDSAMYLCASSLPVASSTSTDTQYFGPGTRLTVL.

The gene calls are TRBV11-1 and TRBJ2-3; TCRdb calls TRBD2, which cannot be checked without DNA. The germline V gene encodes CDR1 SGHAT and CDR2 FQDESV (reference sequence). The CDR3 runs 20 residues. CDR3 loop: CASSPGRGVSQAGATDTQYF.

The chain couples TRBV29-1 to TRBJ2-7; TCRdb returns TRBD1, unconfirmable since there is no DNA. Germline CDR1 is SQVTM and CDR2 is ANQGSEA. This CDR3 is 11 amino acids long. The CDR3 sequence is CSVGDRVEQYF.

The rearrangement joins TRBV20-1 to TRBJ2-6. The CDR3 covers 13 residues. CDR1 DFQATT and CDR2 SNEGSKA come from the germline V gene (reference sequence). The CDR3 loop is CSARDIGTNVLTF.